Following are 22 T cell receptor beta chains from one sample sequenced in a study of human T cells and chemical hapten exposure. Time point specified: healthy volunteer bleed at 2 weeks. RNA extraction used unfractionated whole blood as the source of total RNA. TCRdb reprocessed the RACE reads via MiXCR and lists one record per CDR3 protein. This sample has 35,000 to 50,000 distinct CDR3 sequences, with about 3.9% found just once. Sequenced material: whole blood. The receptors come from a female donor in good health. Some clones in this sample may be carry-over from other donors' samples.

Ten or more counts support this clonotype. This rearrangement joins TRBV12-3 or TRBV12-4 to TRBJ2-7, with D perhaps matching TRBD1 or TRBD2 (5 bases each). The CDR3 length is 14 residues. With 6 bases removed from V and 7 bases from J, the gap between germline ends came to 19 bases. DNA for the CDR3: TGTGCCAGCAGCCTAGGGGACGGGTTGTCGGAGCAGTACTTC. This sequence encodes CASSLGDGLSEQYF.

In this sample, this clonotype turned up a few times. This chain joins TRBV7-6 and TRBJ2-3, with D perhaps assigned TRBD1 or TRBD2 (6 bases each). V was trimmed by 2 bases and J by 4 bases, leaving 16 bases between them. Germline V gives CDR1 SGHVS, CDR2 FNYEAQ. This CDR3 comprises 16 residues. The CDR3 DNA follows: TGTGCCAGCAGCTTATATGGGGGGCTAGCTTCAGATACGCAGTATTTT. This gives the protein CASSLYGGLASDTQYF.

This clonotype was observed many times. The chain uses TRBV7-2 and TRBJ2-4, with no clear D. The CDR3 consists of 13 residues. Trimming removed 3 bases at V and 7 bases at J, with 10 bases between. Per germline, CDR1 SGHTA and CDR2 FQGNSA. CDR3: CASSFGHANIQYF. The CDR3 DNA reads TGTGCCAGCAGCTTTGGGCACGCGAACATTCAGTACTTC.

This clonotype was recorded many times. The rearrangement links TRBV4-3 to TRBJ1-6, with TRBD1 matching 8 bases. After removal of 8 bases from V and 4 bases from J, the junction contained 1 base not matched to a gene. This CDR3 has 13 amino acids. Germline V gives CDR1 LGHNA, CDR2 YSLEER. This chain's CDR3 is CASQGAYNSPLHF. CDR3 DNA sequence: TGCGCCAGCCAGGGGGCTTATAATTCACCCCTCCACTTT.

The chain is built from TRBV2 and TRBJ2-7, with D unclear. The CDR3 covers 14 residues. Trimming removed 3 bases from V and 0 bases from J, with 9 bases in between. Germline-derived CDR1 and CDR2 are SNHLY and FYNNEI. In DNA form, the CDR3 reads TGTGCCAGCAGTGATCCCCTATACTCCTACGAGCAGTACTTC. This codes for CASSDPLYSYEQYF.

This clonotype was counted at least ten times. V is TRBV6-2 or TRBV6-3 and J is TRBJ1-5, with D unresolved. CDR1 and CDR2 from the germline V gene are MNHEY and SVGEGT. Deletions cut 5 bases from V and 0 bases from J, with 17 bases between. CDR3 length equals 17 residues. The CDR3: CASSQRTDRISNQPQHF. The CDR3 coding sequence is TGTGCCAGCAGTCAGAGGACGGATCGTATTAGCAATCAGCCCCAGCATTTT.

This clonotype was observed many times. The chain uses TRBV7-9 and TRBJ1-2; the D is unclear. Germline CDR1 SEHNR, CDR2 FQNEAQ (reference sequence). The CDR3 runs 12 residues. V lost 5 bases and J lost 11, with 15 bases in between. CDR3 coding DNA: TGTGCCAGCAGCCCCCCTTCAGGAGGGTACACCTTC. Its protein product is CASSPPSGGYTF.

This clonotype has more than one count but fewer than ten. The chain carries TRBV5-1 and TRBJ2-7, with 7 bases that match TRBD2. Germline-derived CDR1 and CDR2 are SGHRS and YFSETQ. J gave up 3 bases and V 2 bases, and 2 bases lay outside the gene matches. This CDR3 spans 13 amino acids. DNA for the CDR3: TGCGCCAGCAGCTTTGGGGGGGGCTACGAGCAGTACTTC. Protein product: CASSFGGGYEQYF. The full variable domain, in which reference TRBV5-1 and TRBJ2-7 provide the parts outside the CDR3, is KAGVTQTPRYLIKTRGQQVTLSCSPISGHRSVSWYQQTPGQGLQFLFEYFSETQRNKGNFPGRFSGRQFSNSRSEMNVSTLELGDSALYLCASSFGGGYEQYFGPGTRLTVT.

There are many counts of this clonotype. The chain has TRBV28 and TRBJ1-4, with D possibly being TRBD1 (6 bases). Germline V gene data show CDR1 as MDHEN and CDR2 as SYDVKM. The germline V and J ends were trimmed by 4 bases and 7 bases, with 13 bases remaining between them. CDR3 length equals 14 residues. CDR3: CASSSQGVGEKLFF. The CDR3 DNA is TGTGCCAGCAGTTCACAGGGAGTAGGTGAAAAACTGTTTTTT. Drawing the rest from reference TRBV28 and TRBJ1-4, the complete variable domain is DVKVTQSSRYLVKRTGEKVFLECVQDMDHENMFWYRQDPGLGLRLIYFSYDVKMKEKGDIPEGYSVSREKKERFSLILESASTNQTSMYLCASSSQGVGEKLFFGSGTQLSVL.

This clonotype was detected many times. The genes are TRBV2 and TRBJ2-2, with D uncertain. Trimming took 0 bases from V and 2 from J, leaving 7 bases between them. Germline-derived CDR1 and CDR2 are SNHLY and FYNNEI. The CDR3 contains 15 residues. CDR3 sequence: CASSEALGNTGELFF. The CDR3 coding sequence is TGTGCCAGCAGTGAAGCGCTGGGTAACACCGGGGAGCTGTTTTTT. Variable domain in full (rest from reference TRBV2 and TRBJ2-2): EPEVTQTPSHQVTQMGQEVILRCVPISNHLYFYWYRQILGQKVEFLVSFYNNEISEKSEIFDDQFSVERPDGSNFTLKIRSTKLEDSAMYFCASSEALGNTGELFFGEGSRLTVL.

This clonotype was counted many times. The chain couples TRBV11-2 to TRBJ2-5; no clear D gene. Germline assignment: CDR1 SGHAT and CDR2 FQNNGV. V lost 5 bases to trimming and J lost 7 bases, with 8 bases between them. The CDR3 runs 11 residues. CDR3 sequence (DNA): TGTGCCAGCAGCAAACGTCGGACCCAGTACTTC. Protein sequence: CASSKRRTQYF.

The chain recombines TRBV20-1 with TRBJ1-2; D not certain. Trimming left V 2 bases short and J 5 bases short, with 9 bases between. Per germline, CDR1 DFQATT and CDR2 SNEGSKA (reference sequence). There are 12 residues in the CDR3. The CDR3 nucleotides read TGCAGTGCTAGAATCCAGGATTATGGCTACACCTTC. Its translation is CSARIQDYGYTF.

This clonotype was counted at least ten times. The chain has TRBV28 and TRBJ1-5; D unresolved. V lost 7 bases to trimming and J lost 11 bases, with 21 bases between them. Germline CDR1 MDHEN, CDR2 SYDVKM. This CDR3 region has 14 residues. The CDR3 sequence: CASNNGPVFLAQHF. DNA for the CDR3: TGTGCCAGCAACAACGGACCGGTGTTCCTGGCCCAGCATTTT.

Turning to this clonotype: A read error is possible here, since a much larger clone lies one base away. The chain uses TRBV3-1 and TRBJ1-5; D not certain. This CDR3 comprises 15 residues. Germline V CDR1 and CDR2: LGHDT, YNNKEL (reference sequence). The CDR3 loop reads CVSSQSPERRQPQHF. As DNA, the CDR3 is TGTGTCAGCAGCCAGAGCCCGGAGAGGCGTCAGCCCCAGCATTTT.

As for this clonotype: It may be a read error: a sequence one base away is much more abundant. The rearrangement links TRBV7-2 to TRBJ1-2; D gene uncertain. This CDR3 has 14 amino acids. The germline V gene encodes CDR1 SGHTA and CDR2 FQGNSA. The CDR3 reads CASSSPPENYGHTF. The CDR3 DNA sequence: TGTGCCAGCAGCTCCCCCCCAGAGAACTATGGCCACACCTTC.

This clonotype was recorded many times. The chain combines TRBV28 with TRBJ1-6; unclear D gene. Trimming took 8 bases from V and 7 from J, leaving 9 bases between them. Per germline, CDR1 MDHEN and CDR2 SYDVKM. The CDR3 is 12 amino acids. CDR3 DNA sequence: TGTGCCAGCGAAGGACCCAATTCACCCCTCCACTTT. Its protein product is CASEGPNSPLHF. Drawing the rest from reference TRBV28 and TRBJ1-6, the complete variable domain is DVKVTQSSRYLVKRTGEKVFLECVQDMDHENMFWYRQDPGLGLRLIYFSYDVKMKEKGDIPEGYSVSREKKERFSLILESASTNQTSMYLCASEGPNSPLHFGNGTRLTVT.

Many counts were recorded for this clonotype. The chain is built from TRBV7-2 and TRBJ2-3, with D unclear. CDR1 and CDR2 (germline): SGHTA, FQGNSA. Trimming removed 5 bases at V and 7 bases at J, with 10 bases between. This CDR3 is 12 amino acids long. The CDR3 is CASSIRGYTQYF. The CDR3 DNA is TGTGCCAGCAGCATCCGCGGTTATACGCAGTATTTT.

This clonotype was detected many times. V and J are TRBV6-6 and TRBJ2-7, with 8 bases matching TRBD1. Germline CDR1 and CDR2: MNHNY and SVGAGI (reference sequence). CDR3 length: 15 residues. V trimming: 2 bases; J trimming: 5 bases; junction bases outside the gene matches: 8. The CDR3 protein is CASSYPGQASHEQYF. The DNA of the CDR3 is TGTGCCAGCAGTTACCCGGGACAGGCTTCCCACGAGCAGTACTTC.

The table lists this clonotype with many counts. This chain connects TRBV7-2 to TRBJ2-3; D may be TRBD1 (6 bases). V shed 1 base and J shed 6 bases, with 14 bases lying between them. The CDR3 has 15 residues. CDR1 and CDR2 (germline): SGHTA, FQGNSA. CDR3 DNA: TGTGCCAGCAGCTTAGGGGGGCCCGTTACGGATACGCAGTATTTT. This gives the protein CASSLGGPVTDTQYF.

This clonotype was counted ten times or more. This chain links TRBV15 with TRBJ2-3, with 8 bases fitting TRBD2. The CDR3 runs 14 residues. Trimming removed 6 bases from V and 2 bases from J; junction bases left unmatched: 4. Per the germline V gene, CDR1 is LNHNV and CDR2 is YYDKDF (reference sequence). The DNA for the CDR3 is TGTGCCACCAGTCGCGGGGGGAACACAGATACGCAGTATTTT. It yields the protein CATSRGGNTDTQYF.

Only a few counts were recorded for this clonotype. This chain connects TRBV7-2 to TRBJ1-3, with D possibly being TRBD1 (6 bases). The CDR3 is made up of 16 amino acids. V was pared by 6 bases and J by 0 bases, with 15 bases between. The germline V gene has CDR1 SGHTA and CDR2 FQGNSA. The CDR3 sequence: CASRKQGSNSGNTIYF. The CDR3 bases are TGTGCCAGCAGGAAACAGGGCAGTAACTCTGGAAACACCATATATTTT.

This clonotype was seen ten or more times. The chain carries TRBV28 and TRBJ2-5; 11 bases match TRBD2. V shed 3 bases, J shed 5 bases, and the junction held 8 bases outside the gene matches. Germline CDR1 reads MDHEN; CDR2 reads SYDVKM. This CDR3 region has 16 residues. The CDR3 region has the DNA TGTGCCAGCAGTTTTAGCGGGGGGGCCATAAAGGAGACCCAGTACTTC. Translating gives CASSFSGGAIKETQYF.